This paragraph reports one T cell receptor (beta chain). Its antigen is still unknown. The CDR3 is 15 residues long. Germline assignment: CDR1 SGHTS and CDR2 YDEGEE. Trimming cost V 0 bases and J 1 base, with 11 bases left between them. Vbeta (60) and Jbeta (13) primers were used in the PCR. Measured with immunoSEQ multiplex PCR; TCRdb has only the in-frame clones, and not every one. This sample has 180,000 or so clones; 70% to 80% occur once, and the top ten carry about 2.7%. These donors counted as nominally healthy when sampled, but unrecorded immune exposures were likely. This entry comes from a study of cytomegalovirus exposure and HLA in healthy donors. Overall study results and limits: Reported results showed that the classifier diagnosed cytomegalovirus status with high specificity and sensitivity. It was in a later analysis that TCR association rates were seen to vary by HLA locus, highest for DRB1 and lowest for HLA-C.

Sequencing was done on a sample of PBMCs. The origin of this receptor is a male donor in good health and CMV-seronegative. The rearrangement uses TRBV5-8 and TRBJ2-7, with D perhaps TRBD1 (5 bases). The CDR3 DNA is TGTGCCAGCAGCTTGGAAGGGGCAGCGTCCTACGAGCAGTACTTC. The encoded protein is CASSLEGAASYEQYF.